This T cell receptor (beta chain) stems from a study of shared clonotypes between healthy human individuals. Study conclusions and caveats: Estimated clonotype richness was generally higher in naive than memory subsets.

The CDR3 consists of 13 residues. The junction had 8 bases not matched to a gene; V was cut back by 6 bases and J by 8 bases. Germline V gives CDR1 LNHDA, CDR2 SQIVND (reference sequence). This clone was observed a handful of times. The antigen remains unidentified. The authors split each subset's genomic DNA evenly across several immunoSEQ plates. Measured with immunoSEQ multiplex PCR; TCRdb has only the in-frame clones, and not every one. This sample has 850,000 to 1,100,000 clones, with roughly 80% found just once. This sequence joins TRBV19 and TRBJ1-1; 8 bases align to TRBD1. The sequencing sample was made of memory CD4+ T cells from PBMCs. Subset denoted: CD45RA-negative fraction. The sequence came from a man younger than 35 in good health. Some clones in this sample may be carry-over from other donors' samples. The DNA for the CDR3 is TGTGCCAGTAGATCTGGACAGGGCTCCGAAGCTTTCTTT. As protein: CASRSGQGSEAFF.